The clone carrying this T cell receptor (beta chain) was seen once. With 5 bases clipped from V and 3 bases from J, the junction kept 11 bases outside the gene matches. The CDR3 extends over 17 amino acids. In germline, CDR1 is MNHNY, CDR2 SVGAGI (reference sequence). The data originate from a study of control samples from healthy donors and cancer patients. TCRdb keeps only in-frame clones here, not all; method: immunoSEQ multiplex PCR. The repertoire includes over 120,000 clones, 85% to 95% of them detected once, and around 14% sits in the top ten. The chain uses TRBV6-6 and TRBJ1-5; 9 positions match TRBD1. This receptor was identified in a man in his sixties with colorectal cancer. The sequencing sample was made of PBMCs. CDR3 protein: CASSPTTGGRINQPQHF. The CDR3 nucleotides read TGTGCCAGCAGTCCTACTACAGGGGGCCGGATCAATCAGCCCCAGCATTTT.